The clone carrying this TCR beta chain was seen ten or more times. The antigen remains undetermined. MiXCR, applied by TCRdb to the 5' RACE reads, yields one record per CDR3 protein. This sample has approximately 90,000 distinct CDR3 sequences, with 3% to 4.5% found just once. The data were taken from a study of neurological immune-mediated disorders. Study-level points and caveats: Multiple sclerosis was found to have the least TCR clonal expansion, below healthy controls, and HTLV-1-associated myelopathy the most.

The CDR3 runs to 12 residues. CDR1 is DFQATT and CDR2 is SNEGSKA in the germline V gene (reference sequence). Trimming took 3 bases from V and 4 from J, leaving 7 bases between them. This rearrangement joins TRBV20-1 to TRBJ1-5, with D unresolved. The clonotype comes from a woman aged 18-29 years with multiple sclerosis. Sequenced sample: PBMCs. This chain's CDR3 is CSASSLNQPQHF. The CDR3 nucleotides are TGCAGTGCTAGTAGTCTTAATCAGCCCCAGCATTTT.